This is a list of T cell receptor beta chains from one sample in a study of blood T cell repertoires in COVID-19. Data came from immunoSEQ multiplex PCR; TCRdb stores just in-frame clones and leaves some out. The data show some 14,000 clones, roughly 80% seen once. The sequencing sample was made of peripheral blood. All receptors come from a human donor in a cohort sampled during active COVID-19. Each CDR3 is given with its conserved first and last residue.

j_gene,v_gene,CDR3aa
TRBJ2-1,TRBV3-1/TRBV3-2,CASSQDSGGSYNEQFF
TRBJ2-2,TRBV6-6,CASSYFRGTGELFF
TRBJ1-2,TRBV27,CASRPLASNYGYTF
TRBJ1-6,TRBV11-1,CASSARTGPLALHF
TRBJ2-7,TRBV7-8,CASSPPELGGEQYF
TRBJ2-7,TRBV7-9,CASSSSTSGYSEQYF
TRBJ1-4,TRBV6-6,CASSYSGARGEKLFF
TRBJ2-5,TRBV7-2,CASSRTSGSTKTQYF
TRBJ2-3,TRBV6-6,CASSLAGGPDTQYF
TRBJ2-5,TRBV28,CASSLGPPGGTQYF
TRBJ2-1,TRBV5-4,CASSPPGQTKHKTYNEQFF
TRBJ2-1,TRBV24-1,CATQASGDYNEQFF
TRBJ1-2,TRBV4-3,CASSQGGQVPLGYTF
TRBJ1-3,TRBV5-1,CASSESMGNTIYF
TRBJ2-7,TRBV7-2,CASSLEGGGGQGYEQYF
TRBJ1-1,TRBV19,CASSQQGVGEAFF
TRBJ1-2,TRBV28,CASSLNQGGGYTF
TRBJ2-3,TRBV5-1,CASSLVGARADTQYF
TRBJ1-1,TRBV11-2,CASSVNRGVDTEAFF
TRBJ2-3,TRBV7-2,CASRKTESTDTQYF
TRBJ1-6,TRBV5-4,CASSPGGGKGNSPLHF
TRBJ2-1,TRBV6-1,CASSDEVQFF
TRBJ2-3,TRBV7-2,CASTQDNIGQGTDTQYF
TRBJ2-5,TRBV5-6,CASSSKQGFSETQYF
TRBJ2-5,TRBV11-3,CASSLGLAGAGETQYF
TRBJ2-7,TRBV13,CASSYGTGTYEQYF
TRBJ2-7,TRBV12-3/TRBV12-4,CASSAGQGPEQYF
TRBJ2-7,TRBV28,CASTTPTGVEGQYF
TRBJ1-6,TRBV7-6,CASSRDRGGNSPLHF
TRBJ2-5,TRBV7-9,CASSSTSGGYQETQYF
TRBJ1-5,TRBV4-3,CASSPDRGLNQPQHF
TRBJ2-5,TRBV11-1,CASSRTPGLEETQYF
TRBJ2-3,TRBV24-1,CATSDRTVADTQYF
TRBJ2-1,TRBV28,CASSQGQGHEQFF
TRBJ2-6,TRBV5-1,CASSLQSSGANVLTF
TRBJ1-4,TRBV5-5,CASSAGTGDNEKLFF
TRBJ1-5,TRBV2,CASRRTDTGGDQPQHF
TRBJ1-1,TRBV29-1,CSVRQAKAPNTEAFF
TRBJ1-1,TRBV12-3/TRBV12-4,CASSLLGLDEAFF
TRBJ1-3,TRBV3-1/TRBV3-2,CASSQDSDSLSGNTIYF
TRBJ1-6,TRBV14,CASSQDRLYNSPLHF
TRBJ1-5,TRBV6-6,CASSDRVGGGNQPQHF
TRBJ2-5,TRBV19,CASSQFLAGMETQYF
TRBJ2-7,TRBV18,CASSPGGSYEQYF
TRBJ1-3,TRBV2,CASSVLGASAGNTIYF
TRBJ1-2,TRBV6-1,CASSELQGEAYGYTF
TRBJ2-3,TRBV5-1,CASSGTSGGSRNTQYF
TRBJ2-5,TRBV7-2,CASSLGGTSGQETQYF
TRBJ2-1,TRBV28,CASGALAGGNNEQFF
TRBJ1-4,TRBV2,CASTLGGANEKLFF
TRBJ2-7,TRBV6-2/TRBV6-3,CASSYGLAGGTSYEQYF
TRBJ1-6,TRBV19,CASIGREYSPLHF
TRBJ2-7,TRBV7-2,CASSPYRFRDEQYF
TRBJ1-2,TRBV11-3,CASSSEGRNDYGYTF
TRBJ2-3,TRBV5-1,CASSLGRGDGTDTQYF